These 29 T cell receptor beta chains were sequenced from one sample in a study of shared clonotypes between healthy human individuals. The protocol was immunoSEQ multiplex PCR, while the TCRdb copy is restricted to in-frame clones and leaves out a portion. The sample shows about 480,000 clones, 75% to 80% of them seen only once. The sequenced sample consisted of PBMCs. The receptors were sampled from a woman in her forties in good health. Some clones in this sample may be carry-over from other donors' samples.

This clone has more than one count but fewer than ten. The CDR3 here is CASSHSDGPLRGYTF. CDR3 sequence (DNA): TGTGCCAGCAGCCACTCAGACGGTCCTTTACGGGGCTACACCTTC. The chain couples TRBV7-9 to TRBJ1-2; D gene ambiguous. The CDR3 runs to 15 residues. Between the trimmed V and J ends, which lost 5 bases and 8 bases, there was a span of 21 bases. Germline CDR1 and CDR2: SEHNR and FQNEAQ (reference sequence). Full variable domain (missing parts from reference TRBV7-9 and TRBJ1-2): DTGVSQNPRHKITKRGQNVTFRCDPISEHNRLYWYRQTLGQGPEFLTYFQNEAQLEKSRLLSDRFSAERPKGSFSTLEIQRTEQGDSAMYLCASSHSDGPLRGYTFGSGTRLTVV.

The chain recombines TRBV7-8 with TRBJ2-7; possibly TRBD1 for D (6 bases). Germline loops: CDR1 SGHVS, CDR2 FQNEAQ. Trimming removed 2 bases from V and 3 bases from J, with 11 bases in between. The CDR3 is 14 amino acids. CDR3 nucleotide sequence: TGTGCCAGCAGCTTATCTGGACAGAGCTACGAGCAGTACTTC. This gives the protein CASSLSGQSYEQYF.

The V gene is TRBV5-4, the J gene TRBJ2-5; D might be TRBD1 (5 bases). The ends were cut back, 4 bases at V and 2 bases at J, with 15 bases in the middle. The germline V gene encodes CDR1 SGHNT and CDR2 YYREEE (reference sequence). The CDR3 totals 15 residues. The CDR3 loop reads CASSPVGRVQETQYF. The CDR3 coding sequence is TGTGCCAGCAGCCCTGTGGGCAGGGTGCAAGAGACCCAGTACTTC.

In the case of this clone: This sequence may be a read error, since a much larger clone differs from it by one base. The chain combines TRBV11-2 with TRBJ1-1; a weak D match, TRBD1 (5 bases). The CDR3 sequence is 13 residues long. Trimming removed 3 bases at V and 4 bases at J, with 9 bases between. CDR1 SGHAT and CDR2 FQNNGV come from the germline V gene. CDR3 bases: TGTGCCAGCAGCTTGGAAAGGGGCACTGAAGCTTTCTTT. It encodes CASSLERGTEAFF.

This clone was detected once. In the same sample, other DNA sequences code for this CDR3. This chain connects TRBV18 to TRBJ2-3; D unresolved. Trimming removed 3 bases at V and 2 bases at J, with 6 bases between. Germline lookup yields CDR1 KGHSH and CDR2 LQKENI. The CDR3 is 13 residues long. Written as DNA, the CDR3 is TGTGCCAGCTCACCCCTTACCACAGATACGCAGTATTTT. As protein: CASSPLTTDTQYF.

The chain carries TRBV19 and TRBJ1-3; D unclear. Trimming shortened V by 4 bases and J by 2 bases, and 12 bases separated the two germline ends. CDR1 and CDR2 (germline): LNHDA, SQIVND (reference sequence). There are 15 residues in the CDR3. This CDR3 is CASSRAQIAGNTIYF. DNA of the CDR3: TGTGCCAGTAGTAGGGCCCAAATTGCTGGAAACACCATATATTTT.

This rearrangement joins TRBV5-1 to TRBJ1-4, with 10 nucleotides matching TRBD1. Germline trimming cut 3 bases from V and 7 bases from J; bases unmatched to any gene: 12. CDR3 size: 17 residues. Germline V gene data show CDR1 as SGHRS and CDR2 as YFSETQ. In DNA form, the CDR3 reads TGCGCCAGCAGCTCTAACCCTGCGGGGACAGGGGTTGAAAAACTGTTTTTT. It specifies CASSSNPAGTGVEKLFF.

CDR3 loop: CASSQAPPTSGSRNGQYF. CDR3 nucleotide sequence: TGCGCCAGCAGCCAAGCCCCCCCCACTAGCGGGAGTAGAAACGGGCAGTACTTC. The chain links TRBV4-1 to TRBJ2-5; 11 bases agree with TRBD2. The germline gives CDR1 MGHRA, CDR2 YSYEKL. CDR3 length: 18 residues. Germline trimming cut 1 base from V and 11 bases from J; bases unmatched to any gene: 18.

This rearrangement joins TRBV18 to TRBJ2-1, with 9 bases fitting TRBD2. This CDR3 is built from 14 residues. Trimming at V came to 6 bases and at J to 9 bases, leaving 9 bases not matched to a gene. Germline CDR1 KGHSH, CDR2 LQKENI. CDR3 DNA sequence: TGTGCCAGCTCGAGTAGCGGGAGAGAGGGTGAGCAGTTCTTC. Protein product: CASSSSGREGEQFF.

This sequence joins TRBV5-4 and TRBJ2-1; TRBD1 aligns across 7 bases. The CDR3 sequence is 15 residues long. V trimming: 0 bases; J trimming: 3 bases; junction bases outside the gene matches: 3. Germline lookup yields CDR1 SGHNT and CDR2 YYREEE (reference sequence). The CDR3 protein is CASSLGTGGYNEQFF. CDR3 DNA: TGTGCCAGCAGCTTGGGGACAGGCGGCTACAATGAGCAGTTCTTC.

The rearrangement links TRBV7-2 to TRBJ2-1, with TRBD2 matching over 8 bases. V was clipped by 2 bases and J by 3 bases; unmatched bases: 6. There are 16 residues in the CDR3. Germline loops: CDR1 SGHTA, CDR2 FQGNSA. The CDR3 is CASSLTSGTSYNEQFF. The CDR3 DNA sequence: TGTGCCAGCAGCTTAACATCCGGGACTAGCTACAATGAGCAGTTCTTC.

For this clone: Possible read error: a much larger clone is one base away. The V and J genes are TRBV9 and TRBJ1-2, with D possibly TRBD1 on 5 matching bases. The CDR3 is 15 amino acids. Germline CDR1 is SGDLS and CDR2 is YYNGEE. CDR3 nucleotides: TGTGCCAGCAGCGTCGGGGGGATCAGGGACTATGACTACACCTTC. Translated, it gives CASSVGGIRDYDYTF.

CDR3 bases: TGTGCCAGCAGTATCGGACTAGCGGAGCTCGAGGGGGAGACCCAGTACTTC. This translates into CASSIGLAELEGETQYF. The genes are TRBV5-8 and TRBJ2-5; 10 bases align to TRBD2. CDR3 length: 17 residues. V was clipped by 5 bases and J by 5 bases; unmatched bases: 15. Germline V gene data show CDR1 as SGHTS and CDR2 as YDEGEE.

The J gene is TRBJ1-1, the V gene TRBV5-1; D is ambiguous. The V and J ends lost 1 base and 0 bases respectively, with 16 bases between them. The CDR3 contains 17 residues. CDR1 SGHRS and CDR2 YFSETQ come from the germline V gene. The CDR3 reads CASSLPTRTSMNTEAFF. The DNA of the CDR3 is TGCGCCAGCAGCTTGCCCACTAGGACGTCCATGAACACTGAAGCTTTCTTT.

The CDR3 DNA is TGTGCCAGCAGTAAGGCAGGGAATGGCAATCAGCCCCAGCATTTT. Translating it yields CASSKAGNGNQPQHF. The rearrangement links TRBV28 to TRBJ1-5; a weak D match, TRBD1 (5 bases). The CDR3 loop spans 15 amino acids. Germline V lookup: CDR1 MDHEN, CDR2 SYDVKM. The V end was cut by 5 bases, the J end by 2 bases, with 13 bases between.

The genes are TRBV27 and TRBJ2-1; no definite D call. The CDR3 is 14 amino acids. The germline V and J ends were trimmed by 3 bases and 0 bases, with 6 bases remaining between them. Germline CDR1 and CDR2: MNHEY and SMNVEV (reference sequence). As DNA, the CDR3 is TGTGCCAGCAGTTTCTTTGGCTCCTACAATGAGCAGTTCTTC. Amino acids: CASSFFGSYNEQFF.

The chain employs TRBV9 and TRBJ2-1; maybe TRBD1 (7 bases). There are 15 residues in the CDR3. In germline, CDR1 is SGDLS, CDR2 YYNGEE. The germline V and J ends were trimmed by 4 bases and 0 bases, with 11 bases remaining between them. For the CDR3, the DNA is TGTGCCAGCAGCCCAGGGGGGAGCTCCTACAATGAGCAGTTCTTC. Its protein product is CASSPGGSSYNEQFF. Full variable domain (missing parts from reference TRBV9 and TRBJ2-1): DSGVTQTPKHLITATGQRVTLRCSPRSGDLSVYWYQQSLDQGLQFLIQYYNGEERAKGNILERFSAQQFPDLHSELNLSSLELGDSALYFCASSPGGSSYNEQFFGPGTRLTVL.

This clone has only one observation. The V and J genes are TRBV11-1 and TRBJ1-2; D not resolved. CDR3 size: 14 residues. V was shortened by 4 bases and J by 9 bases, with 18 bases between the two germline ends. Germline lookup yields CDR1 SGHAT and CDR2 FQDESV (reference sequence). Written as DNA, the CDR3 is TGTGCCAGCAGCTCCGGGCGTCCCCGCGGGAGCTACACCTTC. Translating gives CASSSGRPRGSYTF.

As concerns this clone: Other DNA sequences in this specimen translate into the identical CDR3. J is TRBJ1-2 and V is TRBV7-2; 8 nucleotides match TRBD1. Trimming at V came to 3 bases and at J to 2 bases, leaving 2 bases not matched to a gene. This CDR3 spans 14 amino acids. CDR1 and CDR2 from the germline V gene are SGHTA and FQGNSA. CDR3 amino acids: CASSFDRGNYGYTF. In nucleotides, the CDR3 is TGTGCCAGCAGCTTCGACAGGGGAAACTATGGCTACACCTTC.

The chain combines TRBV2 with TRBJ2-2; 10 bases fit TRBD1. Trimming at V came to 7 bases and at J to 8 bases, leaving 7 bases not matched to a gene. The CDR3 sequence is 14 residues long. The germline V gene has CDR1 SNHLY and CDR2 FYNNEI. CDR3 coding DNA: TGTGCCAGCACCGGGACAGGGGAAGTAGGGGAGCTGTTTTTT. As protein: CASTGTGEVGELFF.

The chain carries TRBV7-9 and TRBJ1-1; D is possibly TRBD1 (6 bases). The CDR3 is 15 amino acids. CDR1 SEHNR and CDR2 FQNEAQ come from the germline V gene (reference sequence). V was trimmed by 3 bases and J by 7 bases, leaving 18 bases between them. The CDR3 nucleotides are TGTGCCAGCAGCTTGGACAGCGGATTGAAAGTTGAAGCTTTCTTT. Translation: CASSLDSGLKVEAFF.

This clone has a handful of counts. V is TRBV12-5 and J is TRBJ2-7; D may be TRBD1 (5 bases). Germline assignment: CDR1 LGHNT and CDR2 FRNRAP. The V end lost 1 base, the J end lost 1 base, and 8 bases lay between the germline ends. This CDR3 has 14 residues. The CDR3 loop reads CASGLGQGSYEQYF. The CDR3 DNA is TGTGCTAGTGGTTTGGGTCAGGGTTCCTACGAGCAGTACTTC.

This clone appeared a few times. The chain's CDR3 is CASSKTNPERSYGYTF. The DNA for the CDR3 is TGTGCCAGCAGCAAAACGAATCCAGAACGGAGCTATGGCTACACCTTC. The chain uses TRBV21-1 and TRBJ1-2. TRBV21-1 is flagged as a pseudogene. The CDR3 spans 16 residues.

This sequence joins TRBV30 and TRBJ2-5; a possible D gene is TRBD2 (5 bases). TRBJ2-7 matches the DNA end more closely, so the J call is doubtful. Per the germline V gene, CDR1 is GTSNPN and CDR2 is SVGIG (reference sequence). The CDR3 covers 13 residues. The CDR3 DNA is TGTGCCTGGGAGGGTCCCTTTAAGGGCGAGCAGTACTTC. Protein sequence: CAWEGPFKGEQYF.

The chain is built from TRBV7-2 and TRBJ2-4, with 11 bases matching TRBD2. Per germline, CDR1 SGHTA and CDR2 FQGNSA. J lost 6 bases, V lost 5 bases, and 12 bases had no gene match. This CDR3 has 17 amino acids. The CDR3 sequence: CASSEGKLAGVVNIQYF. For the CDR3, the DNA is TGTGCCAGCAGCGAGGGTAAACTAGCGGGAGTGGTAAACATTCAGTACTTC.

The chain employs TRBV9 and TRBJ2-1; 13 bases are shared with TRBD2. J lost 5 bases, V lost 3 bases, and 5 bases had no gene match. Germline loops: CDR1 SGDLS, CDR2 YYNGEE. This CDR3 has 16 residues. CDR3 DNA sequence: TGTGCCAGCAGCGCCCACGGACTAGCGGGAGACAATGAGCAGTTCTTC. Amino acids: CASSAHGLAGDNEQFF.

In the case of this clone: Other nucleotide sequences from this sample produce the same CDR3. This sequence joins TRBV11-2 and TRBJ2-2; tentative D call: TRBD1 (5 bases). Germline CDR1 and CDR2: SGHAT and FQNNGV. The V end lost 1 base, the J end lost 6 bases, and 6 bases lay between the germline ends. This CDR3 has 13 amino acids. CDR3 DNA sequence: TGTGCCAGCAGCTTAGCCAGGGCCGGGGAGCTGTTTTTT. This sequence encodes CASSLARAGELFF. Drawing the rest from reference TRBV11-2 and TRBJ2-2, the complete variable domain is EAGVAQSPRYKIIEKRQSVAFWCNPISGHATLYWYQQILGQGPKLLIQFQNNGVVDDSQLPKDRFSAERLKGVDSTLKIQPAKLEDSAVYLCASSLARAGELFFGEGSRLTVL.

The CDR3 DNA reads TGTGCCAGCAGTTACCCCGCGGGCTCCTCAGGAGAGCAGTACTTC. It translates to CASSYPAGSSGEQYF. The rearrangement joins TRBV6-6 to TRBJ2-7; perhaps TRBD2 as D (5 bases). Trimming cost V 2 bases and J 7 bases, with 18 bases left between them. From germline, CDR1 is MNHNY and CDR2 SVGAGI (reference sequence). The CDR3 runs 15 residues.

This chain uses TRBV7-9 with TRBJ2-5; 7 nucleotides line up with TRBD1. This CDR3 region has 15 residues. Trimming took 5 bases from V and 0 from J; bases not matched to a gene: 6. Per germline, CDR1 SEHNR and CDR2 FQNEAQ (reference sequence). CDR3 protein: CASSPPGQNQETQYF. The DNA of the CDR3 is TGTGCCAGCAGCCCTCCGGGACAGAACCAAGAGACCCAGTACTTC. Looking up the rest from reference TRBV7-9 and TRBJ2-5 gives the full variable domain: DTGVSQNPRHKITKRGQNVTFRCDPISEHNRLYWYRQTLGQGPEFLTYFQNEAQLEKSRLLSDRFSAERPKGSFSTLEIQRTEQGDSAMYLCASSPPGQNQETQYFGPGTRLLVL.